The 24 T cell receptor beta chains listed next were all sequenced from one sample in a study of early stage breast cancer tumors. Method: immunoSEQ multiplex PCR; TCRdb's copy keeps in-frame clones and lacks some. The sample lists approximately 33,000 clones, almost 75% occurring once. The sample comprised blood. The receptors were gathered from a person aged 40 to 49 with breast cancer.

The chain carries TRBV18 and TRBJ2-1; weak D call: TRBD1 (6 bases). Looked up from germline, CDR1 is KGHSH and CDR2 is LQKENI. This CDR3 has 14 amino acids. V shed 5 bases and J shed 4 bases, with 12 bases lying between them. CDR3 nucleotide sequence: TGTGCCAGCTCAGGGGGCGGATTTTACAATGAGCAGTTCTTC. Translated, it gives CASSGGGFYNEQFF.

Written as DNA, the CDR3 is TGCGCCAGCAGCCAAGATATTTACACAGATACGCAGTATTTT. Encoded protein: CASSQDIYTDTQYF. V gene TRBV4-3 combines with J gene TRBJ2-3; D unclear. The CDR3 loop spans 14 amino acids. Germline V gives CDR1 LGHNA, CDR2 YSLEER. V lost 0 bases, J lost 2 bases, and 6 bases lay in between.

The J gene is TRBJ2-2, the V gene TRBV10-3; D perhaps matches TRBD2 (6 bases). Germline V gene lookup returns CDR1 ENHRY and CDR2 SYGVKD. This CDR3 region has 16 residues. With 8 bases removed from V and 4 bases from J, the gap between germline ends came to 20 bases. The CDR3 DNA reads TGTGCCATCGGGGGGAGAGCAGGCTCGGGCACCGGGGAGCTGTTTTTT. Its protein product is CAIGGRAGSGTGELFF.

This chain connects TRBV27 to TRBJ2-3, with TRBD2 identical over 7 bases. This CDR3 region has 17 residues. In germline, CDR1 is MNHEY, CDR2 SMNVEV (reference sequence). With V trimmed by 5 bases and J by 2 bases, 13 bases remained unmatched. Here the CDR3 DNA reads TGTGCCAGCAGTCCATCTGCGGGGGAGCTGTACACAGATACGCAGTATTTT. Its protein is CASSPSAGELYTDTQYF.

The rearrangement links TRBV18 to TRBJ1-1, with TRBD1 matching over 9 bases. Germline V gives CDR1 KGHSH, CDR2 LQKENI. V dropped 2 bases and J dropped 4; count of bases not matched to a gene: 5. CDR3 length equals 15 residues. In nucleotides, the CDR3 is TGTGCCAGCTCACCAGGACAGGGGTTGAGCACTGAAGCTTTCTTT. Translated, it gives CASSPGQGLSTEAFF.

The chain is built from TRBV29-1 and TRBJ1-1; the D is unclear. This CDR3 contains 12 residues. Germline V gene lookup returns CDR1 SQVTM and CDR2 ANQGSEA. Trimming left V 7 bases short and J 2 bases short, with 11 bases between. CDR3 DNA sequence: TGCAGCGCCGTAAGCTCAAACACTGAAGCTTTCTTT. Encoded protein: CSAVSSNTEAFF.

The V call is TRBV18, the J call TRBJ1-5; no clear D gene. This CDR3 has 14 amino acids. CDR1 is KGHSH and CDR2 is LQKENI in the germline V gene. Trimming stripped 2 bases from V and 3 bases from J, with 8 bases between. CDR3 loop: CASSPVRDNQPQHF. CDR3 coding DNA: TGTGCCAGCTCACCAGTGAGGGACAATCAGCCCCAGCATTTT.

This clone showed up just a few times. The chain carries TRBV4-1 and TRBJ1-5; a possible D gene is TRBD1 (5 bases). V was trimmed by 3 bases and J by 10 bases, leaving 22 bases between them. Germline CDR1 reads MGHRA; CDR2 reads YSYEKL. CDR3 length: 16 amino acids. This chain's CDR3 is CASSQEPGRQKQPQHF. The CDR3, as DNA: TGCGCCAGCAGCCAGGAGCCGGGACGCCAAAAACAACCCCAGCATTTT.

This chain links TRBV19 with TRBJ1-1; D not resolved. Trimming stripped 1 base from V and 2 bases from J, with 17 bases between. CDR1 and CDR2 from the germline V gene are LNHDA and SQIVND (reference sequence). The CDR3 has 17 residues. The CDR3 DNA follows: TGTGCCAGTAGTATAGGGACTACCCTGGAGGGAAACACTGAAGCTTTCTTT. This codes for CASSIGTTLEGNTEAFF. Drawing the rest from reference TRBV19 and TRBJ1-1, the complete variable domain is DGGITQSPKYLFRKEGQNVTLSCEQNLNHDAMYWYRQDPGQGLRLIYYSQIVNDFQKGDIAEGYSVSREKKESFPLTVTSAQKNPTAFYLCASSIGTTLEGNTEAFFGQGTRLTVV.

The rearrangement joins TRBV4-3 to TRBJ2-3; 7 bases agree with TRBD2. There are 15 residues in the CDR3. J gave up 0 bases and V 6 bases, and 6 bases lay outside the gene matches. CDR1 LGHNA and CDR2 YSLEER come from the germline V gene. The CDR3 sequence: CASRRSSGSTDTQYF. The DNA for the CDR3 is TGCGCCAGCAGGAGATCTAGCGGAAGCACAGATACGCAGTATTTT.

This rearrangement joins TRBV7-9 to TRBJ2-4; 9 positions match TRBD2. The CDR3 consists of 18 residues. V lost 0 bases to trimming and J lost 2 bases; unmatched junction nucleotides: 8. Germline V lookup: CDR1 SEHNR, CDR2 FQNEAQ (reference sequence). The CDR3 loop reads CASSLASLAGRSKNIQYF. The CDR3 nucleotides read TGTGCCAGCAGCTTAGCGTCGCTAGCGGGAAGGTCCAAAAACATTCAGTACTTC.

The chain uses TRBV6-8 and TRBJ1-1; a possible D gene is TRBD1 (5 bases). Trimming pared 6 bases from V and 4 bases from J, leaving 9 bases between. This CDR3 has 12 amino acids. Germline-derived CDR1 and CDR2 are MNHGY and SAAAGT. The CDR3: CASSHQGTEAFF. CDR3 nucleotides: TGTGCCAGCAGCCATCAGGGCACTGAAGCTTTCTTT.

The chain has TRBV28 and TRBJ1-2, with TRBD1 matching over 9 bases. Germline V gives CDR1 MDHEN, CDR2 SYDVKM. CDR3 length: 15 amino acids. V trimming: 1 base; J trimming: 4 bases; junction bases outside the gene matches: 4. As DNA, the CDR3 is TGTGCCAGCAGTTTATCCGGGACAGGGATCTATGGCTACACCTTC. This translates into CASSLSGTGIYGYTF.

V usage is TRBV27 and J usage is TRBJ2-1; D gene uncertain. CDR1 and CDR2 from the germline V gene are MNHEY and SMNVEV (reference sequence). The CDR3 has 15 amino acids. Trimming removed 2 bases at V and 6 bases at J, with 14 bases between. CDR3: CASSLRFSDPNEQFF. The DNA for the CDR3 is TGTGCCAGCAGTTTAAGATTCTCCGACCCCAATGAGCAGTTCTTC.

This chain joins TRBV9 and TRBJ2-5; D assignment may be TRBD1 or TRBD2 (5 bases each). V lost 0 bases to trimming and J lost 5 bases, with 14 bases between them. Per germline, CDR1 SGDLS and CDR2 YYNGEE. The CDR3 consists of 15 residues. The CDR3 region has the DNA TGTGCCAGCAGCGTAGCCGGGACCCCGACGGAGACCCAGTACTTC. It yields the protein CASSVAGTPTETQYF.

This chain links TRBV18 with TRBJ2-7, with D perhaps TRBD2 (5 bases). The germline V gene encodes CDR1 KGHSH and CDR2 LQKENI. Trimming shortened V by 4 bases and J by 3 bases, and 25 bases separated the two germline ends. This CDR3 has 18 residues. CDR3 sequence reads: CASSLTPAGGQSGYEQYF. Written as DNA, the CDR3 is TGTGCCAGCTCACTTACCCCCGCGGGTGGGCAGAGCGGCTACGAGCAGTACTTC.

V is TRBV5-6 and J is TRBJ1-5, with D perhaps matching TRBD1 (6 bases). Germline CDR1 and CDR2: SGHDT and YYEEEE. There are 16 residues in the CDR3. Trimming removed 5 bases from V and 9 bases from J, with 24 bases in between. For the CDR3, the DNA is TGTGCCAGCAGTCCTATGGGGGGCCCCGGAGTCCGGCCCCAGCATTTT. It specifies CASSPMGGPGVRPQHF.

The chain has TRBV7-8 and TRBJ1-2; D might be TRBD1 (5 bases). Germline-derived CDR1 and CDR2 are SGHVS and FQNEAQ. CDR3 length equals 13 residues. With 3 bases removed from V and 6 bases from J, the gap between germline ends came to 11 bases. In nucleotides, the CDR3 is TGTGCCAGCAGCTTCCAGGGAACAGATGGCTACACCTTC. Its translation is CASSFQGTDGYTF.

This sequence joins TRBV6-1 and TRBJ1-1, with D perhaps TRBD1 (5 bases). Germline values: CDR1 MNHNS, CDR2 SASEGT. This CDR3 spans 14 amino acids. The V end lost 8 bases, the J end lost 0 bases, and 13 bases lay between the germline ends. The CDR3 loop reads CASRGRPMNTEAFF. The CDR3 DNA sequence: TGTGCCAGCCGGGGCAGGCCCATGAACACTGAAGCTTTCTTT.

The chain carries TRBV6-4 and TRBJ2-2; D remains unclear. Trimming removed 0 bases from V and 1 base from J, with 9 bases in between. This CDR3 region has 16 residues. Germline CDR1 is MRHNA and CDR2 is SNTAGT. CDR3 residues: CASSDSEAENTGELFF. The DNA for the CDR3 is TGTGCCAGCAGTGACTCAGAGGCAGAGAACACCGGGGAGCTGTTTTTT.

The rearrangement joins TRBV29-1 to TRBJ2-1; the D is unclear. The CDR3 extends over 12 amino acids. The V and J ends lost 0 bases and 3 bases respectively, with 3 bases between them. Germline V CDR1 and CDR2: SQVTM, ANQGSEA. The CDR3 DNA sequence: TGCAGCGTTGAAGACCACTACAATGAGCAGTTCTTC. As protein: CSVEDHYNEQFF.

This rearrangement joins TRBV27 to TRBJ2-7; 8 bases match TRBD2. Germline CDR1 MNHEY, CDR2 SMNVEV (reference sequence). CDR3 length: 14 amino acids. V dropped 2 bases and J dropped 6; count of bases not matched to a gene: 6. The CDR3 spells CASSLGGRLREQYF. The CDR3 DNA follows: TGTGCCAGCAGTTTAGGCGGGAGGTTACGCGAGCAGTACTTC.

The V and J genes are TRBV11-2 and TRBJ2-7; a weak D match, TRBD1 (5 bases). The length of the CDR3 is 15 residues. With 0 bases removed from V and 5 bases from J, the gap between germline ends came to 14 bases. Germline V gene sequence: CDR1 SGHAT, CDR2 FQNNGV. The CDR3 reads CASSLDTAGNDEQYF. The CDR3 coding sequence is TGTGCCAGCAGCTTAGATACGGCAGGGAATGACGAGCAGTACTTC. The whole variable domain, remainder taken from reference TRBV11-2 and TRBJ2-7, is EAGVAQSPRYKIIEKRQSVAFWCNPISGHATLYWYQQILGQGPKLLIQFQNNGVVDDSQLPKDRFSAERLKGVDSTLKIQPAKLEDSAVYLCASSLDTAGNDEQYFGPGTRLTVT.

CDR3 coding DNA: TGCGCCAGCAGCTTGGAGGGCAGCTCCACCGGGGAGCTGTTTTTT. It codes for CASSLEGSSTGELFF. This sequence joins TRBV5-1 and TRBJ2-2; D call uncertain. The CDR3 length is 15 residues. Between the trimmed V and J ends, which lost 0 bases and 4 bases, there was a span of 10 bases. Germline CDR1 SGHRS, CDR2 YFSETQ.